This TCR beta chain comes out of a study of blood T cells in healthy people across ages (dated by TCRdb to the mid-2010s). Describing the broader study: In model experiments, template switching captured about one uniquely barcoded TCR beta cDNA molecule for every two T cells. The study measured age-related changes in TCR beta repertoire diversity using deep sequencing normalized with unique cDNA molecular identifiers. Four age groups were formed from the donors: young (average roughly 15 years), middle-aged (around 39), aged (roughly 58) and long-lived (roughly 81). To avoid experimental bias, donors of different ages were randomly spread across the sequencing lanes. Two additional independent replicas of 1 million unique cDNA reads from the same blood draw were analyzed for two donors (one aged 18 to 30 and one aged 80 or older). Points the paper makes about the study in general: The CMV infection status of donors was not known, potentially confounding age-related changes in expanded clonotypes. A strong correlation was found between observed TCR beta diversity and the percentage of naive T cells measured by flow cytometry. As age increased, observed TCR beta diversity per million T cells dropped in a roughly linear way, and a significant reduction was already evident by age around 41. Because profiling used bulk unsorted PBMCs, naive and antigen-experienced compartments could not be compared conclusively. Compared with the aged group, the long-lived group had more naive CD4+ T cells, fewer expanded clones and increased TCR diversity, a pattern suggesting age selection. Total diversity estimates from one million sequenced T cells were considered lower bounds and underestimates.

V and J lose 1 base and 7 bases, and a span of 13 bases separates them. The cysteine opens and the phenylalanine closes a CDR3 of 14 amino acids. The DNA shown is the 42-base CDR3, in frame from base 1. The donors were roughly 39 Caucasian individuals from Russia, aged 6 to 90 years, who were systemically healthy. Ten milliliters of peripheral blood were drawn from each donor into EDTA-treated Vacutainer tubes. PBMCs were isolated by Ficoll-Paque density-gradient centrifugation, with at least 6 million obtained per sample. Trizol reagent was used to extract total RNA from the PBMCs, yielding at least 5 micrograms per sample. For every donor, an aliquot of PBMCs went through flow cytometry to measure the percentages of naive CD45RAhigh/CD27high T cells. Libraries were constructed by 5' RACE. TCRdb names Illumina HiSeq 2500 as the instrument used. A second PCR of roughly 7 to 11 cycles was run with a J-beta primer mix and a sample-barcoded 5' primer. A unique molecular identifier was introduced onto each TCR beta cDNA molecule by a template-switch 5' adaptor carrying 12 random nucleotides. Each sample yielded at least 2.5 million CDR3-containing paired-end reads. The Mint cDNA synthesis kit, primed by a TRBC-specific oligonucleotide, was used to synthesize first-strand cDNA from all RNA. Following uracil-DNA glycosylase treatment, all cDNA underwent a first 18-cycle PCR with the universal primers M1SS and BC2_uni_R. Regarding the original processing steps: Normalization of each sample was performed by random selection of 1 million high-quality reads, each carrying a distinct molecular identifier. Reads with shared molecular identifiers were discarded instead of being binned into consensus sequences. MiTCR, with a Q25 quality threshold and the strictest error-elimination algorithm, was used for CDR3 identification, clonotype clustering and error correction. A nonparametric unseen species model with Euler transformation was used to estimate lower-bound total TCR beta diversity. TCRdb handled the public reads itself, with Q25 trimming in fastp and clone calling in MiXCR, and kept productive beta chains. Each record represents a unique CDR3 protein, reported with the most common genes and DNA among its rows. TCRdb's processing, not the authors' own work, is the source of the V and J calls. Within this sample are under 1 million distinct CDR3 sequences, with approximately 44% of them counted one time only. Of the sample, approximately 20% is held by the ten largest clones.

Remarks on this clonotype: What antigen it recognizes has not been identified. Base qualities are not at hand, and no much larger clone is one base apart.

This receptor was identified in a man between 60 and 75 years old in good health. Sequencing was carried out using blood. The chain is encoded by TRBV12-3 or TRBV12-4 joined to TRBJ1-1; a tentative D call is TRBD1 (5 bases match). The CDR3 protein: CASSLGTGWGEAFF. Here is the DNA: TGTGCCAGCAGTTTAGGAACAGGATGGGGTGAAGCTTTCTTT.